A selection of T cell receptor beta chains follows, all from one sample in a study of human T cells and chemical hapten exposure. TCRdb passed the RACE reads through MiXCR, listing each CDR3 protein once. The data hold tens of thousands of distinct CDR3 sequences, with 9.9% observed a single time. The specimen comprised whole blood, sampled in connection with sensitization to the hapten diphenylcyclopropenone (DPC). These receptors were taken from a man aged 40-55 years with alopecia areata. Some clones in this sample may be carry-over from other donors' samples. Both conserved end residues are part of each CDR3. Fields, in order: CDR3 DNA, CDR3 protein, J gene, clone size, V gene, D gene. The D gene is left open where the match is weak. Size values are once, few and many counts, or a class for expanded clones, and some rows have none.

CDR3 DNA: TGTGCCAGCACCTCGGGTTACTACGAGCAGTACTTC
CDR3 protein: CASTSGYYEQYF
J gene: TRBJ2-7
clone size: few
V gene: TRBV12-3/TRBV12-4
D gene: NA

CDR3 DNA: TGTGCCAGCAGCCAGCCTGGGGCCCGAGAGACCCAGTACTTC
CDR3 protein: CASSQPGARETQYF
J gene: TRBJ2-5
clone size: NA
V gene: TRBV11-2
D gene: NA

CDR3 DNA: TGCGCCAGCAGCCAAGACTGGTTAGCGGACTACAATGAGCAGTTCTTC
CDR3 protein: CASSQDWLADYNEQFF
J gene: TRBJ2-1
clone size: few
V gene: TRBV4-3
D gene: NA

CDR3 DNA: TGTGCCAGCACCGGGACAGGCTATGGCTACACCTTC
CDR3 protein: CASTGTGYGYTF
J gene: TRBJ1-2
clone size: NA
V gene: TRBV9
D gene: TRBD1

CDR3 DNA: TGTGCCAGCAGCCAAGTGGGAGGAAGCGGGACTAATGAAAAACTGTTTTTT
CDR3 protein: CASSQVGGSGTNEKLFF
J gene: TRBJ1-4
clone size: many
V gene: TRBV4-2
D gene: NA

CDR3 DNA: TGTGCCAGCAGCTTGGGACAGGGCGAGCAGTACTTC
CDR3 protein: CASSLGQGEQYF
J gene: TRBJ2-7
clone size: few
V gene: TRBV5-4
D gene: TRBD1

CDR3 DNA: TGTGCCAGCAGTGAAGCGCTAGGAGGACCGTGCAATGAGCAGTTCTTC
CDR3 protein: CASSEALGGPCNEQFF
J gene: TRBJ2-1
clone size: once
V gene: TRBV2
D gene: NA

CDR3 DNA: TGCGCCAGCAGCTCTTTAGAGACCCAGTACTTC
CDR3 protein: CASSSLETQYF
J gene: TRBJ2-5
clone size: NA
V gene: TRBV5-1
D gene: NA

CDR3 DNA: TGCGCCAGCAGCCAAGGGGCGAGGTTTGATGAGCAGTTCTTC
CDR3 protein: CASSQGARFDEQFF
J gene: TRBJ2-1
clone size: NA
V gene: TRBV4-1
D gene: NA

CDR3 DNA: TGTGCCAGCAGCATGGGACTAGCGGGATCCTACGAGCAGTACTTC
CDR3 protein: CASSMGLAGSYEQYF
J gene: TRBJ2-7
clone size: few
V gene: TRBV7-9
D gene: TRBD2

CDR3 DNA: TGCAGTGCTAGAGAGACGAATGAGCAGTTCTTC
CDR3 protein: CSARETNEQFF
J gene: TRBJ2-1
clone size: few
V gene: TRBV20-1
D gene: NA

CDR3 DNA: TGCGCCAGCAGTGAGTCTGAAACCCAAGCCGGCACAGATACGCAGTATTTT
CDR3 protein: CASSESETQAGTDTQYF
J gene: TRBJ2-3
clone size: NA
V gene: TRBV10-1
D gene: NA

CDR3 DNA: TGCAGTGCCCGTAGCTCGCGGGAGGGCCTACGGACGCAGTATTTT
CDR3 protein: CSARSSREGLRTQYF
J gene: TRBJ2-3
clone size: many
V gene: TRBV20-1
D gene: TRBD2

CDR3 DNA: TGTGCCAGCAGCTTATCCTCCTGGACAGAGAACTACGAGCAGTACTTC
CDR3 protein: CASSLSSWTENYEQYF
J gene: TRBJ2-7
clone size: NA
V gene: TRBV11-2
D gene: NA

CDR3 DNA: TGTGCCAGCAGAGTAGGACAAGGCTATGGCTACACCTTC
CDR3 protein: CASRVGQGYGYTF
J gene: TRBJ1-2
clone size: once
V gene: TRBV28
D gene: NA

CDR3 DNA: TGTGCCAGCAGCCTTGGGGCCTCCACCCATGAGCAGTTCTTC
CDR3 protein: CASSLGASTHEQFF
J gene: TRBJ2-1
clone size: few
V gene: TRBV5-6
D gene: NA

CDR3 DNA: TGTGCCAGCAGTTACTCAAATAACAGGGGTGGCAAAAACATTCAGTACTTC
CDR3 protein: CASSYSNNRGGKNIQYF
J gene: TRBJ2-4
clone size: few
V gene: TRBV6-5
D gene: TRBD1

CDR3 DNA: TGTGCCAGCAGTTTATTCCCTAGCGGGATGTACAATGAGCAGTTCTTC
CDR3 protein: CASSLFPSGMYNEQFF
J gene: TRBJ2-1
clone size: many
V gene: TRBV27
D gene: TRBD2

CDR3 DNA: TGTGCCAGCAGTTTGGGCTCTTTAGGGGACATTCAGTACTTC
CDR3 protein: CASSLGSLGDIQYF
J gene: TRBJ2-4
clone size: NA
V gene: TRBV12-3/TRBV12-4
D gene: NA

CDR3 DNA: TGTGCCAGCAGTTCCCGGACAGGGGGCGTTGAGACCCAGTACTTC
CDR3 protein: CASSSRTGGVETQYF
J gene: TRBJ2-5
clone size: NA
V gene: TRBV7-2
D gene: TRBD1

CDR3 DNA: TGCGCCAGCAGCCAAGTAGGGACAGCCCAAGAGACCCAGTACTTC
CDR3 protein: CASSQVGTAQETQYF
J gene: TRBJ2-5
clone size: NA
V gene: TRBV4-1
D gene: TRBD1

CDR3 DNA: TGTGCCATCAGCGATGCCTTTGGCGGAGGGGGGGAGACCCAGTACTTC
CDR3 protein: CAISDAFGGGGETQYF
J gene: TRBJ2-5
clone size: many
V gene: TRBV10-3
D gene: NA

CDR3 DNA: TGTGCCAGCAGCCTTAGCGGGGGAAGCTCCTACGAGCAGTACTTC
CDR3 protein: CASSLSGGSSYEQYF
J gene: TRBJ2-7
clone size: few
V gene: TRBV5-4
D gene: TRBD2

CDR3 DNA: TGTGCCAGCAGCTTAGGCAGGGGCCCTGGGGGCACAGATACGCAGTATTTT
CDR3 protein: CASSLGRGPGGTDTQYF
J gene: TRBJ2-3
clone size: NA
V gene: TRBV7-8
D gene: NA

CDR3 DNA: TGTGCCAGCAGCCGCGAAATGAGCTCCTACAATGAGCAGTTCTTC
CDR3 protein: CASSREMSSYNEQFF
J gene: TRBJ2-1
clone size: NA
V gene: TRBV3-1
D gene: NA

CDR3 DNA: TGTGCCAGCAGATCCGAGCGGGAGCGCCATTATACGCAGTATTTT
CDR3 protein: CASRSERERHYTQYF
J gene: TRBJ2-3
clone size: NA
V gene: TRBV28
D gene: TRBD2

CDR3 DNA: TGCAGTGCTAGGGAGACTAGCGGGAGAAGCGAGCAGTACTTC
CDR3 protein: CSARETSGRSEQYF
J gene: TRBJ2-7
clone size: NA
V gene: TRBV20-1
D gene: TRBD2

CDR3 DNA: TGTGCCAGCAGTTTGGGGGGTCTTGGGTACGACGAGCAGTACTTC
CDR3 protein: CASSLGGLGYDEQYF
J gene: TRBJ2-7
clone size: NA
V gene: TRBV28
D gene: NA

CDR3 DNA: TGTGCCAGCATTGGAGGGGCTTACTCTGGAAACACCATATATTTT
CDR3 protein: CASIGGAYSGNTIYF
J gene: TRBJ1-3
clone size: many
V gene: TRBV6-1
D gene: NA

CDR3 DNA: TGTGCCAGCAGCCTAGACAGATATAGCAATCAGCCCCAGCATTTT
CDR3 protein: CASSLDRYSNQPQHF
J gene: TRBJ1-5
clone size: many
V gene: TRBV11-2
D gene: NA

CDR3 DNA: TGCGCCAGCAGCTTGCTGGCGAGACAGGGCCGAATATTTTCGAACACCGGGGAGCTGTTTTTT
CDR3 protein: CASSLLARQGRIFSNTGELFF
J gene: TRBJ2-2
clone size: NA
V gene: TRBV5-1
D gene: TRBD1

CDR3 DNA: TGTGCCAGCAGCCGAACAAGAGTCCAGGCCGCCTACAATGAGCAGTTCTTC
CDR3 protein: CASSRTRVQAAYNEQFF
J gene: TRBJ2-1
clone size: few
V gene: TRBV4-2
D gene: NA

CDR3 DNA: TGTGCCAGCAGCTTAGTTAGTTGGGAGACCCAGTACTTC
CDR3 protein: CASSLVSWETQYF
J gene: TRBJ2-5
clone size: few
V gene: TRBV11-2
D gene: NA

CDR3 DNA: TGTGCCAGCAGCCAAATCACTGAAGCTTTCTTT
CDR3 protein: CASSQITEAFF
J gene: TRBJ1-1
clone size: many
V gene: TRBV14
D gene: NA

CDR3 DNA: TGTGCCAGCAGTGAAGAGGGAGCGGGACCCTACGAGCAGTACTTC
CDR3 protein: CASSEEGAGPYEQYF
J gene: TRBJ2-7
clone size: few
V gene: TRBV2
D gene: TRBD2

CDR3 DNA: TGTGCCAGCAGCGGGGGGACTACCAATGAGCAGTTCTTC
CDR3 protein: CASSGGTTNEQFF
J gene: TRBJ2-1
clone size: NA
V gene: TRBV7-2
D gene: TRBD2

CDR3 DNA: TGCGCCAGCAGCCAAGATCGACAGTCTGGGGCCAACGTCCTGACTTTC
CDR3 protein: CASSQDRQSGANVLTF
J gene: TRBJ2-6
clone size: many
V gene: TRBV4-3
D gene: NA

CDR3 DNA: TGCAGTGCCGCCGGGGCCCTCCGACCCGGGAACACTGAAGCTTTCTTT
CDR3 protein: CSAAGALRPGNTEAFF
J gene: TRBJ1-1
clone size: many
V gene: TRBV20-1
D gene: NA

CDR3 DNA: TGTGCCAGCAGCCAAGGCACTAGCGGGAGCGGCACAGATACGCAGTATTTT
CDR3 protein: CASSQGTSGSGTDTQYF
J gene: TRBJ2-3
clone size: NA
V gene: TRBV11-3
D gene: TRBD2

CDR3 DNA: TGTGCCAGCAGCCAGGGTATTAGCGGGAGTTGGCAGTTCTTC
CDR3 protein: CASSQGISGSWQFF
J gene: TRBJ2-1
clone size: many
V gene: TRBV11-2
D gene: TRBD2

CDR3 DNA: TGCGCCAGCAGCTTGGACCGAGATACGCAGTATTTT
CDR3 protein: CASSLDRDTQYF
J gene: TRBJ2-3
clone size: few
V gene: TRBV5-1
D gene: NA

CDR3 DNA: TGTGCCAGCAGCCGAAGTAGCGGGACGACAGATACGCAGTATTTT
CDR3 protein: CASSRSSGTTDTQYF
J gene: TRBJ2-3
clone size: many
V gene: TRBV12-3/TRBV12-4
D gene: TRBD2

CDR3 DNA: TGTGCCAGCAGTGACAGTGACAGGGGCTCCACTGAAGCTTTCTTT
CDR3 protein: CASSDSDRGSTEAFF
J gene: TRBJ1-1
clone size: few
V gene: TRBV6-4
D gene: TRBD1

CDR3 DNA: TGTGCCAGCAGAGGGGGGGATCCGAACACCGGGGAGCTGTTTTTT
CDR3 protein: CASRGGDPNTGELFF
J gene: TRBJ2-2
clone size: NA
V gene: TRBV9
D gene: NA